Listed below are T cell receptor beta chains from one sample, sequenced in a study of cytomegalovirus exposure and HLA in healthy donors. Sequencing was performed with immunoSEQ multiplex PCR; in TCRdb, only in-frame clones are kept and a portion is missing. Of fewer than 150,000 clones listed, approximately 80% were seen once; the top ten hold roughly 6.2%. The sample consisted of PBMCs. The receptors were gathered from a woman aged 40 to 55 in good health and CMV-seropositive. The CDR3 runs from the conserved cysteine through the conserved F or W. A D gene is named only where the DNA matches it firmly. Some rows have no size entry. The others give once, few or many, or a class for an expanded clone.

abundance | j_gene | v_gene | d_gene | CDR3nt | CDR3aa
few | TRBJ2-7 | TRBV10-3 | TRBD1 | TGTGCCATCAGTGAAGGGACAGGGGGCGAGCAGTACTTC | CAISEGTGGEQYF
. | TRBJ1-5 | TRBV5-3 | . | TGTGCCAGAAGCCTGGGGCGTCAGGGGACCACAATAGGTCAGCCCCAGCATTTT | CARSLGRQGTTIGQPQHF
. | TRBJ2-7 | TRBV19 | . | TGTGCCAGTAGTCTAAAGCAGGGGGGAGCGTTGGAGCAGTACTTC | CASSLKQGGALEQYF
. | TRBJ2-7 | TRBV19 | TRBD2 | TGTGCCAGTAGTATTGGACTAGTGCGGTACGAGCAGTACTTC | CASSIGLVRYEQYF
. | TRBJ2-7 | TRBV5-4 | . | TGTGCCAGCAGCCGTTTGGGACTGGCTAAAAACGAGCAGTACTTC | CASSRLGLAKNEQYF
. | TRBJ1-2 | TRBV6-4 | . | TGTGCCAGCAGCCTCCATCATGGGGTGCCGGGGAATGGCTACACCTTC | CASSLHHGVPGNGYTF
. | TRBJ2-1 | TRBV7-9 | . | TGTGCCAGCAGCCCTACACTGGGGACTTACAATGAGCAGTTCTTC | CASSPTLGTYNEQFF
. | TRBJ1-1 | TRBV28 | . | TGTGCCAGCAGTTTATCCCCCGGTGGTGAAGCTTTCTTT | CASSLSPGGEAFF
. | TRBJ1-5 | TRBV4-1 | . | TGCGCCAGCAGCCAAGTTGGGACATCTCAGCCCCAGCATTTT | CASSQVGTSQPQHF
. | TRBJ2-2 | TRBV6-1 | . | TGTGCCAGCAGTGCCCGACAGGGAGGCACCGGGGAGCTGTTTTTT | CASSARQGGTGELFF
few | TRBJ2-7 | TRBV15 | TRBD1 | TGTGCCACCAGCTTCGGGACAGCCTACGAGCAGTACTTC | CATSFGTAYEQYF
. | TRBJ2-5 | TRBV5-1 | TRBD1 | TGCGCCAGCAGCCGAGGACAGGACACTCCCCAAGAGACCCAGTACTTC | CASSRGQDTPQETQYF
. | TRBJ2-7 | TRBV6-5 | TRBD1 | TGTGCCAGCAGTCCAGGCGACAGGGGTCCCCACGAGCAGTACTTC | CASSPGDRGPHEQYF
once | TRBJ1-4 | TRBV5-1 | TRBD1 | TGCGCCAGCAGCTCGGGGACAGGGAATGAAAAACTGTTTTTT | CASSSGTGNEKLFF
. | TRBJ1-3 | TRBV7-9 | . | TGTGCCAGCAGCCCGCCGGGCTCTGGAAACACCATATATTTT | CASSPPGSGNTIYF
. | TRBJ2-1 | TRBV7-9 | . | TGTGCCAGCAGCTTACAGGGTAGCAGGGTCTTC | CASSLQGSRVF
. | TRBJ2-5 | TRBV7-2 | . | TGTGCCAGCAGCTCACAGGGCCTGTACCAAGAGACCCAGTACTTC | CASSSQGLYQETQYF
once | TRBJ2-7 | TRBV18 | TRBD2 | TGTGCCAGCTCACCACCTGGACTAGCGGGGGACGAGCAGTACTTC | CASSPPGLAGDEQYF
. | TRBJ1-2 | TRBV9 | TRBD1 | TGTGCCAGCAACAGGGGGCCACTCGGTGGCTACACCTTC | CASNRGPLGGYTF
. | TRBJ1-1 | TRBV6-5 | . | TGTGCCACCACATTAGTGGCCGGGAGCACTGAAGCTTTCTTT | CATTLVAGSTEAFF
once | TRBJ2-5 | TRBV6-5 | . | TGTGCCAGCAGTGTACAGGGCGGGCTTCCAGAGACCCAGTACTTC | CASSVQGGLPETQYF
. | TRBJ2-4 | TRBV4-1 | . | TGCGCCAGCAGCCCCCAGCCAGGGGCCAAAAACATTCAGTACTTC | CASSPQPGAKNIQYF
once | TRBJ2-1 | TRBV7-8 | TRBD2 | TGTGCCAGCAGCACTGGACTAGCGGGCACCCTATCGGAGCAGTTCTTC | CASSTGLAGTLSEQFF
. | TRBJ2-2 | TRBV19 | . | TGTGCCAGTACGGGCAGGGTCACCGGGGAGCTGTTTTTT | CASTGRVTGELFF
once | TRBJ2-2 | TRBV19 | . | TGTGCCAGTTTCGATCTCGGGGACACCGGGGAGCTGTTTTTT | CASFDLGDTGELFF
. | TRBJ2-3 | TRBV13 | . | TGTGCCAGCAGCTTAGGCGGGATCATACTCAGCACAGATACGCAGTATTTT | CASSLGGIILSTDTQYF
few | TRBJ2-5 | TRBV5-1 | TRBD1 | TGCGCCAGCAGCTTGCTCGGGACAGGGACGGAGACCCAGTACTTC | CASSLLGTGTETQYF
. | TRBJ2-2 | TRBV29-1 | . | TGCAGCGCTTCGCAGGGACACCTCGGCGCGAACACCGGGGAGCTGTTTTTT | CSASQGHLGANTGELFF
. | TRBJ2-5 | TRBV29-1 | TRBD2 | TGCAGCGTTGAAGGAGCGGGAGGGACCCAGTACTTC | CSVEGAGGTQYF
. | TRBJ2-1 | TRBV7-9 | TRBD2 | TGTGCCAGCAGCTCCTCCGGGAGGGATGAGCAGTTCTTC | CASSSSGRDEQFF
. | TRBJ2-1 | TRBV29-1 | TRBD2 | TGCACCCCCCGGGGGCCTAGCGGGCGAGGGAGGGAGCAGTTCTTC | CTPRGPSGRGREQFF
. | TRBJ2-1 | TRBV7-3 | TRBD2 | TGTGCCAGCAGCCCCACCGGGACTAGCGGGTCTAACGAGCAGTTCTTC | CASSPTGTSGSNEQFF
few | TRBJ1-3 | TRBV23-1 | . | TGCGCCAGCAGTCGCACAATCGGAAACACCATATATTTT | CASSRTIGNTIYF
once | TRBJ2-2 | TRBV6-4 | . | TGTGCCAGCAGGGCACAGTCTTCGACCGGGGAGCTGTTTTTT | CASRAQSSTGELFF
. | TRBJ2-3 | TRBV6-5 | . | TGTGCCAGCAGTTACCTCCCCTGGCATACGCAGTATTTT | CASSYLPWHTQYF
once | TRBJ2-3 | TRBV5-1 | TRBD1 | TGCGCCAGCAGCTTTGCCGGGACAGGTGTCGATACGCAGTATTTT | CASSFAGTGVDTQYF
few | TRBJ2-1 | TRBV2 | . | TGTGCCAGCAGCTTAAGGGGGAAGGGTAGCTCCTACAATGAGCAGTTCTTC | CASSLRGKGSSYNEQFF